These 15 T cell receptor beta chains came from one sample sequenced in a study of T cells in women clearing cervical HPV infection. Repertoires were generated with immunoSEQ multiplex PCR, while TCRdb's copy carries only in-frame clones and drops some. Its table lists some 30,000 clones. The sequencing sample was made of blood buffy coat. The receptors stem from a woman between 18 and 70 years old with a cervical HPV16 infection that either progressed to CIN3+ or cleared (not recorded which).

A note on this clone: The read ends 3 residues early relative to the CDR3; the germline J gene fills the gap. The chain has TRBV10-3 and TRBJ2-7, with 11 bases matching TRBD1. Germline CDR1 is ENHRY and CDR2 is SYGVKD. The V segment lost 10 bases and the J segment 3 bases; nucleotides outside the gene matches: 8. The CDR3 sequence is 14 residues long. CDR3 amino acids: CATASGQGGYEQYF. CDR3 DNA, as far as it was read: TGTGCCACAGCATCGGGACAGGGGGGCTACGAG.

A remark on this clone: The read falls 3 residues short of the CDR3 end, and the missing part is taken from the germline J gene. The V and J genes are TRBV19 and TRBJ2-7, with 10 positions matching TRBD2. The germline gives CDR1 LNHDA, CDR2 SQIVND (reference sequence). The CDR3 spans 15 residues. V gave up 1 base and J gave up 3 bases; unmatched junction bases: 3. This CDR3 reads CASSIGLAGNYEQYF. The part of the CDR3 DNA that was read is TGTGCCAGTAGTATAGGACTAGCGGGCAACTACGAG.

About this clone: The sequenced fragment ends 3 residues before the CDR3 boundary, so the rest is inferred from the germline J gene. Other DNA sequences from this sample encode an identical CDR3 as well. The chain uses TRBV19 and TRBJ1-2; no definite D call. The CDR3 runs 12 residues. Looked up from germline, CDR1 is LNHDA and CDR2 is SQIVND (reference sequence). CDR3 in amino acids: CASSIGHGGYTF. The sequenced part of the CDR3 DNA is TGTGCCAGTAGTATAGGACACGGTGGT.

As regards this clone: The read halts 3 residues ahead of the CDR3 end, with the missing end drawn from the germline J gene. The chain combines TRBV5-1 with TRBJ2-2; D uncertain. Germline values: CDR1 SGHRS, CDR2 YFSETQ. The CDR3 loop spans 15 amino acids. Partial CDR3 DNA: TGCGCCAGCAGCTTGGGTGTCGCAACTAATGAAAAG. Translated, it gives CASSLGVATNEK. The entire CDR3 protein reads CASSLGVATNEKLFF.

The CDR3 DNA, read in part, is TGCGCCACCAGGGTTGCTATGAACACTGAA. This codes for CATRVAMNTE. The entire CDR3 protein reads CATRVAMNTEAFF. This chain uses TRBV5-1 with TRBJ1-1; possibly TRBD1 for D (5 bases). The read terminates 3 residues before the CDR3 end, so the remaining end is supplied by the germline J gene. Per the germline V gene, CDR1 is SGHRS and CDR2 is YFSETQ. V lost 9 bases, J lost 0 bases, and 12 bases lay in between. The CDR3 spans 13 residues. The full variable domain, in which reference TRBV5-1 and TRBJ1-1 provide the parts outside the CDR3, is KAGVTQTPRYLIKTRGQQVTLSCSPISGHRSVSWYQQTPGQGLQFLFEYFSETQRNKGNFPGRFSGRQFSNSRSEMNVSTLELGDSALYLCATRVAMNTEAFFGQGTRLTVV.

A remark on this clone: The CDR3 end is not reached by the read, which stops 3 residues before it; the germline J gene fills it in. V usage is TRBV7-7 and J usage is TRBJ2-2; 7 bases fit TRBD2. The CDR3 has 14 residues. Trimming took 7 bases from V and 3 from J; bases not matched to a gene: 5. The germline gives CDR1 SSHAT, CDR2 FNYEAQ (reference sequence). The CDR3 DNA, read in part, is TGTGCCAGCAAGATGGGGGGGGACACCGGGGAG. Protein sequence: CASKMGGDTGE. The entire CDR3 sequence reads CASKMGGDTGELFF.

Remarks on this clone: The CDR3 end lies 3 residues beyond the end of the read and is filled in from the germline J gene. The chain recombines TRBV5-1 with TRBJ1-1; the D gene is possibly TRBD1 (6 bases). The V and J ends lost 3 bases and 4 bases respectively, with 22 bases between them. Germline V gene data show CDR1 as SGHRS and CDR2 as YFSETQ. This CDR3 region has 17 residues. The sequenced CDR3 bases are TGCGCCAGCAGCTGGGGCGAACTCGGACAGCGAGCCACTGAA. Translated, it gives CASSWGELGQRATE. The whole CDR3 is CASSWGELGQRATEAFF.

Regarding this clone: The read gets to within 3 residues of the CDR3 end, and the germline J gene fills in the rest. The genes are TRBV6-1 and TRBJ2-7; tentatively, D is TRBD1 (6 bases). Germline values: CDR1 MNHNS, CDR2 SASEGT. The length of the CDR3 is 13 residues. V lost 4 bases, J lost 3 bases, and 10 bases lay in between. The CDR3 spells CASSAGQRYEQYF. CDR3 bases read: TGTGCCAGCAGTGCAGGACAGCGCTACGAG.

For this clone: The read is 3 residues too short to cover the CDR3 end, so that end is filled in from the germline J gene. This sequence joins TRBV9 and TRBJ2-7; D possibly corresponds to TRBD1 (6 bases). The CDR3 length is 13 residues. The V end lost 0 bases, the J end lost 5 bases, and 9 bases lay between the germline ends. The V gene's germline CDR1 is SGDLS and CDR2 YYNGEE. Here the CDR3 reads CASSVDSGDEQYF. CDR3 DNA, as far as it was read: TGTGCCAGCAGCGTAGATTCAGGGGACGAG. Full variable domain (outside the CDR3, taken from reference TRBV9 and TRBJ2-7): DSGVTQTPKHLITATGQRVTLRCSPRSGDLSVYWYQQSLDQGLQFLIQYYNGEERAKGNILERFSAQQFPDLHSELNLSSLELGDSALYFCASSVDSGDEQYFGPGTRLTVT.

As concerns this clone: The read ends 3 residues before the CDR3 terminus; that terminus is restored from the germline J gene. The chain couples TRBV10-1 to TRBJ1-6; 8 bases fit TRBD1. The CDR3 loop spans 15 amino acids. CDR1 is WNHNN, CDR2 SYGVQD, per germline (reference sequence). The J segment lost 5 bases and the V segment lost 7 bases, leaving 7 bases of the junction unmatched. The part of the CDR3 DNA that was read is TGCGCCAGCACATCGGACAGGGATAATAATTCACCC. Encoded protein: CASTSDRDNNSP. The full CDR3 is CASTSDRDNNSPLHF.

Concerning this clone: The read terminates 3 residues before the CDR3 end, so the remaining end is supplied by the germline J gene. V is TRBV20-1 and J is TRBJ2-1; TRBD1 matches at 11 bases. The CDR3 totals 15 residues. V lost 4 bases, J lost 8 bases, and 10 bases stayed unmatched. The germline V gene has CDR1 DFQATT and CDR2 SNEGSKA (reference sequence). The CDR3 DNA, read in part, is TGCAGTGCTATTCCCGGGACAGGGGGTATAGATGAG. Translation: CSAIPGTGGIDE. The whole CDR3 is CSAIPGTGGIDEQFF.

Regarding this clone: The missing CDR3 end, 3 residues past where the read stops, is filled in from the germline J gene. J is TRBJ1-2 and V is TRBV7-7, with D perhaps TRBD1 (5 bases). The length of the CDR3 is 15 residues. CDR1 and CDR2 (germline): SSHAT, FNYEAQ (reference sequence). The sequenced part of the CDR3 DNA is TGTGCCAGCAGCTCCCGGGACTCGACCATCAATGAC. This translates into CASSSRDSTIND. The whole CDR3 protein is CASSSRDSTINDYTF.

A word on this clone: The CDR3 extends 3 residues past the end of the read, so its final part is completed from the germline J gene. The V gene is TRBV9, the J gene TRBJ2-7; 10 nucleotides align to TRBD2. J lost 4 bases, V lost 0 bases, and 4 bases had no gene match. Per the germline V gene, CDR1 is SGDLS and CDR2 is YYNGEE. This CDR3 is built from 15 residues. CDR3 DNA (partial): TGTGCCAGCAGCGTAGAGAGCGGGGGGGAATACGAG. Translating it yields CASSVESGGEYE. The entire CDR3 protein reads CASSVESGGEYEQYF.

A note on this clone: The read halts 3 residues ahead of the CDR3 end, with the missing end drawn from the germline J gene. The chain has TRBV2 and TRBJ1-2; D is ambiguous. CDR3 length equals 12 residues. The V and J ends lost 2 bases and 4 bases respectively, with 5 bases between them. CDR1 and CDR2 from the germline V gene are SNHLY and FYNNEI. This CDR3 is CASSENSYGYTF. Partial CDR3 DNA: TGTGCCAGCAGTGAAAACAGCTATGGC. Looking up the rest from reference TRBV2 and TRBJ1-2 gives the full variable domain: EPEVTQTPSHQVTQMGQEVILRCVPISNHLYFYWYRQILGQKVEFLVSFYNNEISEKSEIFDDQFSVERPDGSNFTLKIRSTKLEDSAMYFCASSENSYGYTFGSGTRLTVV.

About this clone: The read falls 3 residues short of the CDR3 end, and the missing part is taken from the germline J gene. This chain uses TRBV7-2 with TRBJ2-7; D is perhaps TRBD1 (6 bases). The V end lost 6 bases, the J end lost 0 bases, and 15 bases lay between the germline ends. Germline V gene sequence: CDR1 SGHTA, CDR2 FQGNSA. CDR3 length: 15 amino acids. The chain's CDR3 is CASSIGQPLSYEQYF. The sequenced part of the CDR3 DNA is TGTGCCAGCAGTATCGGACAGCCCCTCTCCTACGAG.